Listed here are 18 T cell receptor beta chains from one sample, sequenced in a study of T cells in Graves' hyperthyroidism and ophthalmopathy. RNA transcripts were the template for amplifying TCR beta CDR3 regions. The TCR CDR3 was amplified in a first-round RT-PCR using the HTBI primer set. TCRdb re-called the multiplex PCR reads with MiXCR, one entry per CDR3 protein. The sample lists under 700,000 distinct CDR3 sequences; about a sixth were seen once. Sequencing used blood. The origin of the receptors is a woman under 30 with Graves' hyperthyroidism.

This clonotype came up many times. The CDR3 protein is CASSLSSSPLNEQFF. The CDR3 DNA is TGTGCCAGCAGCTTATCTTCTAGCCCTTTAAATGAGCAGTTCTTC. V is TRBV11-2 and J is TRBJ2-1; the D gene is possibly TRBD2 (5 bases). The germline gives CDR1 SGHAT, CDR2 FQNNGV. The germline V and J ends were trimmed by 2 bases and 7 bases, with 15 bases remaining between them. The CDR3 length is 15 residues.

This clonotype was picked up many times. The chain combines TRBV3-1 with TRBJ2-3; D unresolved. CDR1 is LGHDT and CDR2 is YNNKEL in the germline V gene (reference sequence). The CDR3 sequence is 13 residues long. Trimming removed 0 bases from V and 4 bases from J, with 5 bases in between. DNA for the CDR3: TGTGCCAGCAGCCAAGATCCAGCAGATACGCAGTATTTT. Protein sequence: CASSQDPADTQYF.

This clonotype was detected ten times or more. The chain couples TRBV12-3 or TRBV12-4 to TRBJ2-7, with D unclear. The length of the CDR3 is 13 residues. V gave up 3 bases and J gave up 3 bases, with 9 bases separating them. Here the CDR3 reads CASSFARGYEQYF. The CDR3 coding sequence is TGTGCCAGCAGTTTTGCCCGCGGCTACGAGCAGTACTTC.

The V and J genes are TRBV12-3 or TRBV12-4 and TRBJ1-1, with TRBD1 matching over 9 bases. V lost 4 bases, J lost 1 base, and 7 bases stayed unmatched. This CDR3 is 16 amino acids long. The CDR3 protein is CASSWELGQGNTEAFF. As DNA, the CDR3 is TGTGCCAGCAGTTGGGAATTGGGACAGGGGAACACTGAAGCTTTCTTT.

The gene calls are TRBV7-2 and TRBJ2-3, with TRBD2 matching over 8 bases. With V trimmed by 1 base and J by 14 bases, 8 bases remained unmatched. CDR3 length: 13 amino acids. Per the germline V gene, CDR1 is SGHTA and CDR2 is FQGNSA. The CDR3 DNA reads as TGTGCCAGCAGCTTAGGGGCTAGCGGGCCCCGGTATTTT. Translation gives CASSLGASGPRYF.

This clonotype was counted at least ten times. This sequence joins TRBV20-1 and TRBJ1-5; D remains ambiguous. The germline V gene has CDR1 DFQATT and CDR2 SNEGSKA (reference sequence). The CDR3 is made up of 14 amino acids. The ends were cut back, 2 bases at V and 0 bases at J, with 8 bases in the middle. The CDR3 bases are TGCAGTGCTAGAAAAGGGTATAGCAATCAGCCCCAGCATTTT. Protein sequence: CSARKGYSNQPQHF.

This clonotype came up a few times. The chain links TRBV5-1 to TRBJ1-5; tentatively, D is TRBD1 (5 bases). The V gene lost 0 bases and the J gene lost 4 bases, with 14 bases spanning the gap. This CDR3 has 16 amino acids. Germline assignment: CDR1 SGHRS and CDR2 YFSETQ. CDR3 protein: CASSLDGDSPNQPQHF. The CDR3 nucleotides are TGCGCCAGCAGCTTGGACGGAGACAGCCCTAATCAGCCCCAGCATTTT.

With respect to this clonotype: Mismatch with germline at one junction end may stem from a read error. The genes are TRBV7-8 and TRBJ2-5; D ambiguous. This CDR3 comprises 14 residues. The germline V gene has CDR1 SGHVS and CDR2 FQNEAQ. CDR3 sequence (DNA): TGTGCCAGCGGCCCGACGCCGGGTGAACAGACCCAGCACTTC. Protein product: CASGPTPGEQTQHF.

This clonotype has just a few counts. This CDR3 is CSARDSLAGGSEQYF. The CDR3 DNA is TGCAGTGCTAGAGATTCCCTAGCGGGAGGGTCCGAGCAGTACTTC. The V and J genes are TRBV20-1 and TRBJ2-7; 12 bases agree with TRBD2. The CDR3 is made up of 15 amino acids. V shed 0 bases, J shed 6 bases, and the junction held 6 bases outside the gene matches. Germline CDR1 is DFQATT and CDR2 is SNEGSKA (reference sequence).

There are a few counts of this clonotype. The chain couples TRBV6-1 to TRBJ2-1; TRBD2 aligns across 8 bases. Germline V CDR1 and CDR2: MNHNS, SASEGT. V lost 11 bases to trimming and J lost 7 bases; unmatched junction nucleotides: 10. The CDR3 totals 13 residues. CDR3 amino acids: CAGRLAPDNEQFF. DNA of the CDR3: TGTGCCGGTCGACTAGCGCCCGATAATGAGCAGTTCTTC.

With regard to this clonotype: Just one base apart from a much larger clone, this may be a read error. The chain links TRBV7-2 to TRBJ2-1; D unresolved. Per germline, CDR1 SGHTA and CDR2 FQGNSA. The CDR3 has 13 amino acids. CDR3 DNA sequence: TGTGCCAGCAGCTTAGTAACCGACAATGAGCGGTTCTTC. Translating gives CASSLVTDNERFF.

The CDR3 region is CASRRAGSGYNEQFF. CDR3 bases: TGTGCCAGCCGAAGGGCCGGGAGCGGCTACAATGAGCAGTTCTTC. The V gene is TRBV6-2 or TRBV6-3, the J gene TRBJ2-1, with a weak D call TRBD2 (6 bases). Germline CDR1 reads MNHEY; CDR2 reads SVGEGT. Trimming left V 8 bases short and J 3 bases short, with 17 bases between. The CDR3 extends over 15 amino acids.

This clonotype has more than one count but fewer than ten. The J gene is TRBJ2-7, the V gene TRBV12-3 or TRBV12-4; the D is unclear. This CDR3 comprises 13 residues. V gave up 6 bases and J gave up 4 bases, with 13 bases separating them. CDR3 amino acids: CASRDSQAYEQYF. CDR3 bases: TGTGCCAGCAGAGACTCCCAGGCGTACGAGCAGTACTTC.

This clonotype was recorded at least ten times. V and J are TRBV29-1 and TRBJ2-5; D gene ambiguous. Per the germline V gene, CDR1 is SQVTM and CDR2 is ANQGSEA. Trimming shortened V by 2 bases and J by 0 bases, and 7 bases separated the two germline ends. This CDR3 contains 13 residues. The CDR3: CSVESSYQETQYF. The CDR3, as DNA: TGCAGCGTTGAATCTTCGTACCAAGAGACCCAGTACTTC.

The chain recombines TRBV5-8 with TRBJ1-6; D ambiguous. V lost 1 base and J lost 7, with 12 bases in between. CDR3 length: 15 residues. Germline CDR1 and CDR2: SGHTS and YDEGEE. The chain's CDR3 is CASSLSIGPNSPLHF. The CDR3 coding sequence is TGTGCCAGCAGCTTGTCGATCGGCCCGAATTCACCCCTCCACTTT.

In this sample, this clonotype turned up a few times. The chain is built from TRBV27 and TRBJ1-2; D gene unclear. Between the trimmed V and J ends, which lost 7 bases and 5 bases, there was a span of 14 bases. Germline lookup yields CDR1 MNHEY and CDR2 SMNVEV (reference sequence). The CDR3 is 13 residues long. For the CDR3, the DNA is TGTGCCAGCAAGAGCGAGGTTACGTATGGCTACACCTTC. Amino acids: CASKSEVTYGYTF.

This clonotype was seen ten or more times. The V call is TRBV7-2, the J call TRBJ2-7; 8 nucleotides align to TRBD2. CDR1 is SGHTA, CDR2 FQGNSA, per germline. The CDR3 sequence is 13 residues long. Trimming at V came to 0 bases and at J to 6 bases, leaving 1 base not matched to a gene. The CDR3, as DNA: TGTGCCAGCAGCTTAGCGACTAGCGCCGAGCAGTACTTC. The encoded protein is CASSLATSAEQYF.

The V and J genes are TRBV19 and TRBJ1-2; D gene ambiguous. This CDR3 has 13 amino acids. Germline CDR1 LNHDA, CDR2 SQIVND (reference sequence). The ends were cut back, 7 bases at V and 3 bases at J, with 12 bases in the middle. The CDR3 sequence: CASTEGRHYGYTF. The CDR3 bases are TGTGCCAGTACGGAAGGGCGGCACTATGGCTACACCTTC.